Sequencing of this T cell receptor beta chain was carried out in a study of T cell responses to AZD1222 COVID-19 vaccine. Overall study findings and caveats: White British ancestry dominated among donors, who included more females, and clonal diversity was possibly underestimated.

In regard to this clone: Its antigen is as yet unknown.

Some clones are missing from TCRdb's copy, which holds only in-frame ones; the method was immunoSEQ multiplex PCR. The table lists 130,000 to 150,000 clones, approximately 88% of them singletons. Germline V gene sequence: CDR1 GTSNPN, CDR2 SVGIG (reference sequence). J lost 7 bases, V lost 1 base, and 4 bases had no gene match. The CDR3 covers 13 residues. The specimen comprised peripheral blood, sampled on day 0 of AZD1222 vaccination. The origin of this receptor is an adult in good health. The rearrangement joins TRBV30 to TRBJ1-5; 7 bases agree with TRBD1. CDR3 amino acids: CAWSDAGGQPQHF. The CDR3 nucleotides are TGTGCCTGGAGTGACGCAGGGGGGCAGCCCCAGCATTTT.